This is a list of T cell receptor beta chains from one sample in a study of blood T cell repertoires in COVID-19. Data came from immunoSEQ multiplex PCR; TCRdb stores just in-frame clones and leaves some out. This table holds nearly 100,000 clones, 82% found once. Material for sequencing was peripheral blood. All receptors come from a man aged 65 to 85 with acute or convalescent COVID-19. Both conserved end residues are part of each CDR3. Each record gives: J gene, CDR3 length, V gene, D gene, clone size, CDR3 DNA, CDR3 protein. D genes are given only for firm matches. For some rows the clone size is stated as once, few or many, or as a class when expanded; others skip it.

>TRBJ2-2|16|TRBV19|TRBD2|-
TGTGCCAGTAGTTTCGTAGCGGGTCTGAACACCGGGGAGCTGTTTTTT
CASSFVAGLNTGELFF
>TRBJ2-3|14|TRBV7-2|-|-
TGTGCCAGCAGCTTACCCGGGGTCGGGGATACGCAGTATTTT
CASSLPGVGDTQYF
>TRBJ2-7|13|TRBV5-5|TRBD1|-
TGTGCCAGCAGCTTTGGGACAGCCTACGAGCAGTACTTC
CASSFGTAYEQYF
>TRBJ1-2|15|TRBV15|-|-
TGTGCCACCAGCAGAGGTGGGGCGCAGAACTATGGCTACACCTTC
CATSRGGAQNYGYTF
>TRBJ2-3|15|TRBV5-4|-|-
TGTGCCAGCAGCTTGGTCCTTACAAATGCAGATACGCAGTATTTT
CASSLVLTNADTQYF
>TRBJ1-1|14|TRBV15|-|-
TGTGCCACCAGCAGTCCAGGCCGGATCACTGAAGCTTTCTTT
CATSSPGRITEAFF
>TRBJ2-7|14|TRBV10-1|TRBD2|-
TGCGCCAGCAGCGGTACTAGCGGGGGCCCGGAGCAGTACTTC
CASSGTSGGPEQYF
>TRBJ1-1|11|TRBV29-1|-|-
TGCAGCGTTGCCCAATACACTGAAGCTTTCTTT
CSVAQYTEAFF
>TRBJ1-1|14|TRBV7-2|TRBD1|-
TGTGCCAGCAGCTTCCGACAGGGGGGGGCTGAAGCTTTCTTT
CASSFRQGGAEAFF
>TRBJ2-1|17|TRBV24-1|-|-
TGTGCCACCAGTGAATCAGGAGGTCTAACATCCTACAATGAGCAGTTCTTC
CATSESGGLTSYNEQFF
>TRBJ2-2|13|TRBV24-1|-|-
TGTGCCACCAGTGATACAGGGACCGGGGAGCTGTTTTTT
CATSDTGTGELFF
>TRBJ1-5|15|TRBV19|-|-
TGTGCCAGTACCCTTACACACAATAGCAATCAGCCCCAGCATTTT
CASTLTHNSNQPQHF
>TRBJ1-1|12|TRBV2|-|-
TGTGCCAGCAGCACAGAGAACACTGAAGCTTTCTTT
CASSTENTEAFF
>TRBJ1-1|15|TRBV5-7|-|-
TGTGCCAGCAGCTTGCCAGGGGCAAAGAACACTGAAGCTTTCTTT
CASSLPGAKNTEAFF
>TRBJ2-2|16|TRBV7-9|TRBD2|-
TGTGCCAGCAGTTCTCCGGGGGGGCCGTTGCCCGGGGAGCTGTTTTTT
CASSSPGGPLPGELFF
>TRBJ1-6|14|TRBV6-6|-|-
TGTGCCAGCAGTGGCAGCTCCTATAATTCACCCCTCCACTTT
CASSGSSYNSPLHF
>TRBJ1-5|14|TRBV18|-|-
TGTGCCAGCTCAACGGTCGGTGCACGGCAGCCCCAGCATTTT
CASSTVGARQPQHF
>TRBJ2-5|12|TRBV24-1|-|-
TGTGCCACCAGTGGGGCGGGAGAGACCCAGTACTTC
CATSGAGETQYF
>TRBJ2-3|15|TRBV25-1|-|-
TGTGCCAGCAGTAACCCCGGGACTGTAGAAGATACGCAGTATTTT
CASSNPGTVEDTQYF
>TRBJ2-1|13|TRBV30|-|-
TGTGCCTGGAGTGGCAGCGGGCGCAATGAGCAGTTCTTC
CAWSGSGRNEQFF
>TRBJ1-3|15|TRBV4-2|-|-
TGTGCCAGCAGCCAAGATCGACGGCAGGGGTCCACCATATATTTT
CASSQDRRQGSTIYF
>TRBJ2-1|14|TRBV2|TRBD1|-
TGTGCCAGCAGTGACAGAACAGGGGGCTGGGAGCAGTTCTTC
CASSDRTGGWEQFF
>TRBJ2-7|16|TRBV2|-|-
TGTGCCAGCAGTGATAACCCATGGGGAGTAACCTACGAGCAGTACTTC
CASSDNPWGVTYEQYF
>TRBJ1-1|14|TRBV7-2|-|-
TGTGCCAGCAGCTTATTAGCCGGAAACACTGAAGCTTTCTTT
CASSLLAGNTEAFF
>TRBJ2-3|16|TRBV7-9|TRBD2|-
TGTGCCAGCAGCTTCCACCGGACTAGCGGCACAGATACGCAGTATTTT
CASSFHRTSGTDTQYF
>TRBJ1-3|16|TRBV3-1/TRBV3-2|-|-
TGTGCCAGCAGCAGGACCTCCGGGACAATAGGAAACACCATATATTTT
CASSRTSGTIGNTIYF
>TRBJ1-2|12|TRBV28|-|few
TGTGCCAGCCTAGGGGGTATTTATGGCTACACCTTC
CASLGGIYGYTF
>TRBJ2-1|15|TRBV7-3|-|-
TGTGCCAGCAGCTTAATCACAGGGCCTATCTATGAGCAGTTCTTC
CASSLITGPIYEQFF
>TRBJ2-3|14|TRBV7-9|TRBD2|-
TGTGCCAGCAGCCAACGGGAGGGCACAGATACGCAGTATTTT
CASSQREGTDTQYF
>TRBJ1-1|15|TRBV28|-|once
TGTGCCAGCAGCTCCATTGGCCTTTCGAACACTGAAGCTTTCTTT
CASSSIGLSNTEAFF
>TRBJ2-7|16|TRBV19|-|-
TGTGCCAGTAGTATAGATCCCCGGGGGAACTCCTACGAGCAGTACTTC
CASSIDPRGNSYEQYF
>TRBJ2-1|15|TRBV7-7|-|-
TGTGCTAGCAGCTTAGGGGCTTCCGCTAACAATGAGCAGTTCTTC
CASSLGASANNEQFF
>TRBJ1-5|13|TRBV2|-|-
TGTGCCAGCAGGTATACCGGGGTTCAGCCCCAGCATTTT
CASRYTGVQPQHF
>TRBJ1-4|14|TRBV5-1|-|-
TGCGCCAGCAGCTTCGGACCCGGGGGTGAAAAACTGTTTTTT
CASSFGPGGEKLFF
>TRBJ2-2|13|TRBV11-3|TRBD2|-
TGTGCCAGCAGCCGGGGGGGCCCCGGGGAGCTGTTTTTT
CASSRGGPGELFF
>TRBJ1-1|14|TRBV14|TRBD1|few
TGTGCCAGCAGCCGCTACAGGGGGGACACTGAAGCTTTCTTT
CASSRYRGDTEAFF
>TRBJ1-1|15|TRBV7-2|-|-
TGTGCCAGCAGCTTGATGGGGAGTTGGAGCGATGAAGCTTTCTTT
CASSLMGSWSDEAFF
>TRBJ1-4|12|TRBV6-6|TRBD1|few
TGTGCCAGCCGACAGGGGAATGAAAAACTGTTTTTT
CASRQGNEKLFF
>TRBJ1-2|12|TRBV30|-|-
TGTGCCTGGTTAGGTCCGGCGGCTGGCTACACCTTC
CAWLGPAAGYTF
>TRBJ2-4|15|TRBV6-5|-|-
TGTGCCAGCAGTCGTAATCCCGACACGAAAAACATTCAGTACTTC
CASSRNPDTKNIQYF
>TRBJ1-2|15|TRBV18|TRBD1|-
TGTGCCAGCTCACCTACGACGGGACAGGGTGATGGCTACACCTTC
CASSPTTGQGDGYTF
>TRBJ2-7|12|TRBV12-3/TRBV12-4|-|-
TGTGCCAGCAGTTTAGCGTTAGACGAGCAGTACTTC
CASSLALDEQYF
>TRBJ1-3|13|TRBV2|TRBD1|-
TGTGCCAGCAGGGGGACAGCAGGAAACACCATATATTTT
CASRGTAGNTIYF
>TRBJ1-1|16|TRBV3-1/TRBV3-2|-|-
TGTGCCAGCAGCCCCTCGGGAGGGCGCGGGAACACTGAAGCTTTCTTT
CASSPSGGRGNTEAFF
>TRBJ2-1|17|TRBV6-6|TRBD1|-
TGTGCCAGCAGTCAACGTTGGACAGGGGGTGTGAACAATGAGCAGTTCTTC
CASSQRWTGGVNNEQFF
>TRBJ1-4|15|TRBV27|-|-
TGTGCCAGCAGTTTATCTATTGCAACTAATGAAAAACTGTTTTTT
CASSLSIATNEKLFF
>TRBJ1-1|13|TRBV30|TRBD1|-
TGTGCCTGGAGTGTAGTGGCAGGGGGCAAAGCTTTCTTT
CAWSVVAGGKAFF
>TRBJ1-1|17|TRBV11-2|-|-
TGTGCCAGCAGCTTAGGAATCGGGACTCTTATATTGGCTGAAGCTTTCTTT
CASSLGIGTLILAEAFF
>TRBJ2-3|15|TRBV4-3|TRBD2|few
TGCGCCAGCAGCCAAGTGGGGGCGGGGGGGAATACGCAGTATTTT
CASSQVGAGGNTQYF
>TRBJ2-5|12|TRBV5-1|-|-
TGCGCCAGCAGCACATCCCAAGAGACCCAGTACTTC
CASSTSQETQYF
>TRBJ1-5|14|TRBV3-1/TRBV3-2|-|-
TGTGCCAGCAGCCAAGGGCAATACAATCAGCCCCAGCATTTT
CASSQGQYNQPQHF
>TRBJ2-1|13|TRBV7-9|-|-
TGTGCCAGCAGCTTAAGTGCGAACAATGAGCAGTTCTTC
CASSLSANNEQFF
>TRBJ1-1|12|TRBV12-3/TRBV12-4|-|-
TGTGCCAGCAACTTGGGGCTTTCTGAAGCTTTCTTT
CASNLGLSEAFF
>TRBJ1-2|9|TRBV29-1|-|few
TGCAGCGTACAGGGTGGCTACACCTTC
CSVQGGYTF
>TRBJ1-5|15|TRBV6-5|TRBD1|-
TGTGCCAGCAGAGTTTTGACAGGGGGCAATCAGCCCCAGCATTTT
CASRVLTGGNQPQHF